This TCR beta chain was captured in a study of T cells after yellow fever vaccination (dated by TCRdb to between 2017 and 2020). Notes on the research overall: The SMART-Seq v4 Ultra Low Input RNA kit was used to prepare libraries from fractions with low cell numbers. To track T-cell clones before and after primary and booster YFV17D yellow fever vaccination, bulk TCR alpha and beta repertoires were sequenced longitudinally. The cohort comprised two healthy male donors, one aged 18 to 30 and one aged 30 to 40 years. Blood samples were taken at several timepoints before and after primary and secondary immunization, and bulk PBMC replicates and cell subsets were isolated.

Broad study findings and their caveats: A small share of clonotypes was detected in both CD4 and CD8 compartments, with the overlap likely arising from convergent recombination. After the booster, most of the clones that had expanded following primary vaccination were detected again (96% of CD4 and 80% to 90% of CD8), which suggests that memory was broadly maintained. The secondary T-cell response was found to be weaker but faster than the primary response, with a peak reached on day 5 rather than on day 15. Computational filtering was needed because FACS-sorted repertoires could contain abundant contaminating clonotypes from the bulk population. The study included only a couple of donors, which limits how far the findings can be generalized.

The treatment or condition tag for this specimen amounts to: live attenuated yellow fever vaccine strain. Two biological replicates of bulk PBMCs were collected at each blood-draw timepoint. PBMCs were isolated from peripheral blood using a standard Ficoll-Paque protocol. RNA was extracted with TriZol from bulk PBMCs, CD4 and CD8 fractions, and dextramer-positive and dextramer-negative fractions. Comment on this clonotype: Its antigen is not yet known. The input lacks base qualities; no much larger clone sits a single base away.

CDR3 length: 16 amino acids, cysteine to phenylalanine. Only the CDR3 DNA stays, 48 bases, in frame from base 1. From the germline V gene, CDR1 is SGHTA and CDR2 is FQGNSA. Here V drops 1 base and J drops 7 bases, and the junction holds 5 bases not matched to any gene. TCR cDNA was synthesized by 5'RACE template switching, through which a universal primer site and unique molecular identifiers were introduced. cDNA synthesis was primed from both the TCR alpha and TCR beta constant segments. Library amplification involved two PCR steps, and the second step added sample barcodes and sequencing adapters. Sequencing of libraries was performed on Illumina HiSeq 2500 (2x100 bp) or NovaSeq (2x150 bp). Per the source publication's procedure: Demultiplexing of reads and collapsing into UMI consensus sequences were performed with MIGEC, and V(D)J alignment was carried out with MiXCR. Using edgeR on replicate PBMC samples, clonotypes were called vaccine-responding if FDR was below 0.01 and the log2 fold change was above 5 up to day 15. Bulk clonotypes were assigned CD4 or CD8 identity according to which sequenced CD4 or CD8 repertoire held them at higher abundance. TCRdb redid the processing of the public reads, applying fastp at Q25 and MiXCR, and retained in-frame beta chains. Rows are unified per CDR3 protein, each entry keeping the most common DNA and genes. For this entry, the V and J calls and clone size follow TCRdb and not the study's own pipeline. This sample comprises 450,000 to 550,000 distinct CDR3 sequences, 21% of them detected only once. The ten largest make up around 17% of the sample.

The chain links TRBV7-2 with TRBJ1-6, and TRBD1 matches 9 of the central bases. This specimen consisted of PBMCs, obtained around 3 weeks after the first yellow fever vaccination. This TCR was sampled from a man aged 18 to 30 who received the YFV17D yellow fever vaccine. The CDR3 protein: CASSLEDRGRNSPLHF. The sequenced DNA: TGTGCCAGCAGCTTAGAGGACAGGGGAAGGAATTCACCCCTCCACTTT.